The clone carrying this T cell receptor (beta chain) showed up just once. Original analysis: Reference gene primers were amplified, and this amplification served to estimate nucleated cell counts. Generated by immunoSEQ multiplex PCR, the TCRdb table keeps only in-frame clones and is missing some. The V and J calls and the clone size are those of that table, but D and trimming were determined from the DNA. The repertoire holds approximately 230,000 clones, around 83% seen once, with about 10% in the top ten. This CDR3 is built from 15 residues. In germline, CDR1 is SGHDT, CDR2 YYEEEE. V lost 3 bases and J lost 7, with 19 bases in between. The data derive from a study of blood T cell repertoires in COVID-19.

The genes are TRBV5-6 and TRBJ1-2; D possibly corresponds to TRBD1 (5 bases). The clonotype comes from an elderly man with acute or convalescent COVID-19. Sequencing used peripheral blood. The CDR3 coding sequence is TGTGCCAGCAGCTACTACCCCAGGGAAACAAGTGGCTACACCTTC. The encoded protein is CASSYYPRETSGYTF.